Listed here is a single TCR beta chain. Its antigen is as yet unknown. The data were taken from a study of CD8 T cells in ankylosing spondylitis. General observations from the study: CD8+ cells made up the disease-linked clones, which were relatively rare in peripheral blood. Ankylosing spondylitis blood seemed to carry a telltale TCR beta motif made of several highly homologous variants.

By quantitative 5'-RACE with molecular barcodes, the TCR beta libraries were made. From the 5' RACE reads, TCRdb called clonotypes with MiXCR, one entry per CDR3 protein. Here the sample spans some 85,000 distinct CDR3 sequences, around 8.5% being singletons. The V gene's germline CDR1 is SGHDT and CDR2 YYEEEE. The V gene end was trimmed by 2 bases and the J gene end by 4 bases; junction bases not matched to a gene: 7. CDR3 length: 16 amino acids. The chain joins TRBV5-6 to TRBJ2-3; 10 bases match TRBD2. This receptor was taken from a male donor with ankylosing spondylitis. Sequenced input: blood, either unsorted or a sorted T cell fraction (not recorded which). This CDR3 is CASSLTAGGPADTQYF. CDR3 nucleotides: TGTGCCAGCAGCTTAACAGCGGGAGGGCCCGCAGATACGCAGTATTTT. The complete variable domain, with remaining parts taken from reference TRBV5-6 and TRBJ2-3, reads DAGVTQSPTHLIKTRGQQVTLRCSPKSGHDTVSWYQQALGQGPQFIFQYYEEEERQRGNFPDRFSGHQFPNYSSELNVNALLLGDSALYLCASSLTAGGPADTQYFGPGTRLTVL.